This T cell receptor beta chain was identified in a study of T cell responses to AZD1222 COVID-19 vaccine. Libraries were prepared by immunoSEQ multiplex PCR; TCRdb keeps only in-frame clonotypes and omits some of them. The table lists 95,000 to 100,000 clones, 85% to 90% of them singletons. CDR3 length: 14 amino acids. From germline, CDR1 is MDHEN and CDR2 SYDVKM. Unmatched junction bases numbered 4, after V lost 4 bases and J lost 5 bases. Sequencing used peripheral blood, obtained 28 days after the second AZD1222 dose. V and J are TRBV28 and TRBJ2-7; TRBD1 matches at 11 bases. This clonotype was obtained from an adult who received the AZD1222 COVID-19 vaccine. For the CDR3, the DNA is TGTGCCAGCAGTTCACCGGGACAGGGGGACGAGCAGTACTTC. Residues: CASSSPGQGDEQYF.